The count of the clone carrying this T cell receptor beta chain is one. A read error may explain this, as a much larger clone is one base away. TCRdb re-analysed the PCR reads in MiXCR, keeping a single row per CDR3 protein. This sample has roughly 100,000 distinct CDR3 sequences, with roughly 51% found just once. This record comes from a study of CDR3 diversity in severe acne. CDR1 and CDR2 from the germline V gene are MNHEY and SVGAGI. This CDR3 comprises 13 residues. The sequenced sample consisted of blood. This receptor was identified in a male donor with acne. The chain recombines TRBV6-5 with TRBJ2-7; 7 bases map to TRBD2. The CDR3 region is CASGYSGGYEQYF. Here the CDR3 DNA reads TGTGCCAGCGGTTACTCGGGGGGCTACGAGCAGTACTTC.